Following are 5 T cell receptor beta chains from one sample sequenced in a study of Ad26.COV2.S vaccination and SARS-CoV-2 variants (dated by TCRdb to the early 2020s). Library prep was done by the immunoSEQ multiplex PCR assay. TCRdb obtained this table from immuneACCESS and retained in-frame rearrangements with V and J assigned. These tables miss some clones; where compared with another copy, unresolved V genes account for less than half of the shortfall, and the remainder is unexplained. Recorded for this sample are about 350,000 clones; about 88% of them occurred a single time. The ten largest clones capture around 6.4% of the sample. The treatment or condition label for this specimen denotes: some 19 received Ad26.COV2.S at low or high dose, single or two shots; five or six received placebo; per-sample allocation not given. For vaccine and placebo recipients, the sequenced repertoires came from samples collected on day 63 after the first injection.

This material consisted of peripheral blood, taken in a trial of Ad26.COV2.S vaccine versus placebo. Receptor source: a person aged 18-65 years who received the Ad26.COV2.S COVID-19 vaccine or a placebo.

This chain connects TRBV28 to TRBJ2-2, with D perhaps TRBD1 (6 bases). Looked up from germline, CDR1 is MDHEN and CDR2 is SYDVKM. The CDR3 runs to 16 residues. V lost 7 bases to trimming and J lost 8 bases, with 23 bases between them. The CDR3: CASTQRRGLIRGELFF. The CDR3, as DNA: TGTGCCAGCACCCAACGCAGGGGTCTCATAAGGGGGGAGCTGTTTTTT.

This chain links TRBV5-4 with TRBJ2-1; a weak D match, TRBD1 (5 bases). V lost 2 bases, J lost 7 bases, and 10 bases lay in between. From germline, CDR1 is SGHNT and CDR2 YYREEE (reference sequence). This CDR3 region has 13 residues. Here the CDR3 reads CASSFGRTNEQFF. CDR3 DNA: TGTGCCAGCAGCTTCGGACGGACAAATGAGCAGTTCTTC.

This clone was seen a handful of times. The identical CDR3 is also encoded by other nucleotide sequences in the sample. The CDR3 DNA reads as TGTGCCACCAGTGACCCCGGGACAGGGGGCACCGGGGAGCTGTTTTTT. Encoded protein: CATSDPGTGGTGELFF. The gene calls are TRBV24-1 and TRBJ2-2; 11 bases are a match to TRBD1. The CDR3 is 16 amino acids. With 4 bases clipped from V and 4 bases from J, the junction kept 4 bases outside the gene matches. Germline V gives CDR1 KGHDR, CDR2 SFDVKD.

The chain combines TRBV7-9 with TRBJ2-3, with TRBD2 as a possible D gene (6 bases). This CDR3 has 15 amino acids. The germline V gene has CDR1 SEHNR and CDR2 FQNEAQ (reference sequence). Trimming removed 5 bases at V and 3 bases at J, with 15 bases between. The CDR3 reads CASSPPGTPTDTQYF. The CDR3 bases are TGTGCCAGCAGCCCGCCCGGGACTCCTACAGATACGCAGTATTTT.

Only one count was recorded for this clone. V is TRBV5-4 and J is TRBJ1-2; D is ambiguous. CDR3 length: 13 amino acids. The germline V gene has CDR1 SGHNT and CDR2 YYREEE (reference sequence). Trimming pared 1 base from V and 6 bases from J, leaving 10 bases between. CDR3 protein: CASSLIEPDGYTF. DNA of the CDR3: TGTGCCAGCAGCTTGATTGAACCCGATGGCTACACCTTC.